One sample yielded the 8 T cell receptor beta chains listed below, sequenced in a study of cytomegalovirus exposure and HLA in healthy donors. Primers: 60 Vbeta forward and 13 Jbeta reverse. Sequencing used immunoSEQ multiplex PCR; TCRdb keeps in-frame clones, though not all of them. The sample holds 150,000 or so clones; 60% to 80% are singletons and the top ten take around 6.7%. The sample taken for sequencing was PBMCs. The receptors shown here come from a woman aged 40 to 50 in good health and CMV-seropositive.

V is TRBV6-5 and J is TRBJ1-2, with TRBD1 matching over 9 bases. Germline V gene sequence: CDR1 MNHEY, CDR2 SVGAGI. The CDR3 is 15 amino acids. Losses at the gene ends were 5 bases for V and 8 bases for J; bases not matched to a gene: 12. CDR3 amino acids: CASSPQSDRGGGYTF. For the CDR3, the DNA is TGTGCCAGCAGTCCTCAATCGGACAGGGGAGGAGGCTACACCTTC.

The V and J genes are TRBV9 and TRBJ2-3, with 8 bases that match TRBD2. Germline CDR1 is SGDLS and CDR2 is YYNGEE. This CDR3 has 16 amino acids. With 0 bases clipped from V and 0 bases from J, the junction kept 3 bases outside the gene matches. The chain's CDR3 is CASSVGVAGSTDTQYF. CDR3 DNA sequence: TGTGCCAGCAGCGTAGGAGTAGCGGGGAGCACAGATACGCAGTATTTT. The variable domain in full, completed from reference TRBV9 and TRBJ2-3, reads DSGVTQTPKHLITATGQRVTLRCSPRSGDLSVYWYQQSLDQGLQFLIQYYNGEERAKGNILERFSAQQFPDLHSELNLSSLELGDSALYFCASSVGVAGSTDTQYFGPGTRLTVL.

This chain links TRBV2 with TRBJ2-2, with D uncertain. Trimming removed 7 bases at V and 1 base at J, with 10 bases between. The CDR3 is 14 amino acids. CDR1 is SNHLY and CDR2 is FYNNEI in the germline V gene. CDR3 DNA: TGTGCCAGCAACCTAGTTTGGAACACCGGGGAGCTGTTTTTT. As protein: CASNLVWNTGELFF.

The CDR3 spells CASSQDTVRIYEQYF. CDR3 DNA: TGTGCCAGCAGCCAAGATACGGTACGAATTTACGAGCAGTACTTC. The rearrangement joins TRBV14 to TRBJ2-7; D is uncertain. Trimming took 0 bases from V and 4 from J, leaving 13 bases between them. Per the germline V gene, CDR1 is SGHDN and CDR2 is FVKESK. CDR3 length: 15 amino acids.

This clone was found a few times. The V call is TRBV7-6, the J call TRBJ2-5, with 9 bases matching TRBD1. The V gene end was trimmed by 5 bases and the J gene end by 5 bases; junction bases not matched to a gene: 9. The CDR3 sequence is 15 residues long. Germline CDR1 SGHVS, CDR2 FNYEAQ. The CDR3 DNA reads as TGTGCCAGCAGCGCCGGACAGGGGCGCGGGGAGACCCAGTACTTC. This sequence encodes CASSAGQGRGETQYF.

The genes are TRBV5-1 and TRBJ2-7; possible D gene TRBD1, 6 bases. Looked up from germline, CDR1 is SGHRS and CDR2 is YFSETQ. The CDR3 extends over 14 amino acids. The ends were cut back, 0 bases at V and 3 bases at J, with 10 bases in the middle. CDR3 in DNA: TGCGCCAGCAGCTTGGGAGGACAGCTCTACGAGCAGTACTTC. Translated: CASSLGGQLYEQYF. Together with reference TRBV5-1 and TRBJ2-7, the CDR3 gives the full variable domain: KAGVTQTPRYLIKTRGQQVTLSCSPISGHRSVSWYQQTPGQGLQFLFEYFSETQRNKGNFPGRFSGRQFSNSRSEMNVSTLELGDSALYLCASSLGGQLYEQYFGPGTRLTVT.

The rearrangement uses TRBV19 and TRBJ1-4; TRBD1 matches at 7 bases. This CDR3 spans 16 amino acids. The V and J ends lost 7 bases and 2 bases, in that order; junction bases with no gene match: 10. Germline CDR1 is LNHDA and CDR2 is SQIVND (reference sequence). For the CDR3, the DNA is TGTGCCAGTATCAACAGACCGGGACAGACTAATGAAAAACTGTTTTTT. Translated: CASINRPGQTNEKLFF.

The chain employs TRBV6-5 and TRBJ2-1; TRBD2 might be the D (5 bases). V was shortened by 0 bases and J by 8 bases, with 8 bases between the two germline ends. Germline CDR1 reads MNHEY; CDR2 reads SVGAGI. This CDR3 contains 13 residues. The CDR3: CASSYSEADEQFF. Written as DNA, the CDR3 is TGTGCCAGCAGTTACTCGGAGGCCGATGAGCAGTTCTTC.